The present T cell receptor beta chain was sequenced within a study of cytomegalovirus exposure and HLA in healthy donors. In the case of this clone: Its antigen is not identified.

Use of 60 Vbeta and 13 Jbeta primers characterized the PCR. Some clones are missing from TCRdb's copy, which holds only in-frame ones; the method was immunoSEQ multiplex PCR. The profile shows roughly 140,000 clones, around four fifths of them singletons. Study-wide findings and caveats: The likely explanation for a cluster of highly shared sequence variants was sequencing artifact.

Sequences were obtained from PBMCs. The clonotype was recovered from a man aged 25-40 years in good health and CMV-seronegative.

CDR3 in DNA: TGTGCCAGCAGCCAAGATGGGCAGGACATGAGTACCCTCCACTTT. This gives the protein CASSQDGQDMSTLHF. This chain uses TRBV4-2 with TRBJ1-6; possible D gene TRBD1, 5 bases. Trimming shortened V by 0 bases and J by 14 bases, and 17 bases separated the two germline ends. This CDR3 comprises 15 residues. From germline, CDR1 is LGHNA and CDR2 YNFKEQ.